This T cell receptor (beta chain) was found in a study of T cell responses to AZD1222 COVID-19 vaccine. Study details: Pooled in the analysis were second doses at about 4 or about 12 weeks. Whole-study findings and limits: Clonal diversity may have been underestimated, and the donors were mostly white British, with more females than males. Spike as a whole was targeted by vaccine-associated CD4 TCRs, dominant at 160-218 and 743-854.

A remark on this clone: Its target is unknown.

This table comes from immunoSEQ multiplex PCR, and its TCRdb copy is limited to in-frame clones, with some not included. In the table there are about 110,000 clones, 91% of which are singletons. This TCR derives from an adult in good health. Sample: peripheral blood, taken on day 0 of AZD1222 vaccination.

CDR3 nucleotides: TGTGCCAGCAGTTTATTTTCAGGCTCCTATAATTCACCCCTCCACTTT. Its translation is CASSLFSGSYNSPLHF. This chain joins TRBV27 and TRBJ1-6, with D hard to call. Germline V gene lookup returns CDR1 MNHEY and CDR2 SMNVEV (reference sequence). This CDR3 comprises 16 residues. V gave up 1 base and J gave up 0 bases, with 7 bases separating them.